This T cell receptor (beta chain) was documented in a study of T cells in Graves' hyperthyroidism and ophthalmopathy. RNA transcripts were the template for amplifying TCR beta CDR3 regions. RT-PCR in the first round (using the HTBI primer set) targeted the TCR CDR3. TCRdb re-called the multiplex PCR reads through MiXCR, storing one row per CDR3 protein. The sample consists of 600,000 to 750,000 distinct CDR3 sequences, 17% of them appearing once. Study-level points and caveats: Ophthalmopathy got predicted by the model a median 6.5 months before its onset. In blood, most of the thyroid clonotypes expanded above 0.001 were also present.

Germline assignment: CDR1 SNHLY and CDR2 FYNNEI. Trimming left V 4 bases short and J 6 bases short, with 13 bases between. The CDR3 has 14 amino acids. This clonotype occurred many times. Its antigen is not known. Hyperthyroidism in the patients, aged 18 to 65, was newly diagnosed and under 2 months in duration. This TCR was sampled from a man in his fifties or sixties with Graves' hyperthyroidism. The sample was blood. The chain has TRBV2 and TRBJ2-1; maybe TRBD2 (5 bases). CDR3 residues: CASSALAVRNEQFF. The CDR3 coding sequence is TGTGCCAGCAGTGCGCTAGCAGTACGCAATGAGCAGTTCTTC. The complete variable domain, with remaining parts taken from reference TRBV2 and TRBJ2-1, reads EPEVTQTPSHQVTQMGQEVILRCVPISNHLYFYWYRQILGQKVEFLVSFYNNEISEKSEIFDDQFSVERPDGSNFTLKIRSTKLEDSAMYFCASSALAVRNEQFFGPGTRLTVL.